This record concerns one TCR beta chain sequence. Its antigen is undetermined. The V end was cut by 2 bases, the J end by 3 bases, with 11 bases between. The CDR3 totals 14 residues. The germline gives CDR1 GTSNPN, CDR2 SVGIG (reference sequence). These data originate in a study of CD4 T cells in relation to SARS-CoV-2 and coronaviruses. Whole-study results and caveats: According to naive versus memory sequencing, detected responses are memory recall, not newly primed. Crossreactive clones expanded significantly less to SARS-CoV-2 than monoreactive clones.

The protocol was immunoSEQ multiplex PCR, while the TCRdb copy is restricted to in-frame clones and leaves out a portion. The sample consists of about 64,000 clones, 94% of them appearing once. The unexposed donors gave CD4+ T cells in about 2011-2018, prior to COVID-19. The chain combines TRBV30 with TRBJ1-5; unclear D gene. The origin of this receptor is a human donor in good health. Sequencing used naive CD4+ T cells from PBMCs. Subset reported: naive CD4+ T cells isolated by negative enrichment. The CDR3 coding sequence is TGTGCCTGGAGTATCATGGTAGACAATCAGCCCCAGCATTTT. Translated: CAWSIMVDNQPQHF.